Below, one T cell receptor (beta chain) is given with its context. Its target is not known. This record belongs to a study of T-cell memory formation after mild COVID-19. Regarding the study as a whole: Detection of some responders pre-infection suggested pre-existing cross-reactive memory T cells participated. The second-wave clones peaking on day 37 were not confirmed as SARS-CoV-2-specific.

V shed 2 bases and J shed 1 base, with 11 bases lying between them. The germline V gene encodes CDR1 SQVTM and CDR2 ANQGSEA. This CDR3 region has 15 residues. From the 5' RACE reads, TCRdb called clonotypes with MiXCR, one entry per CDR3 protein. Of some 110,000 distinct CDR3 sequences detected, under 15% appear once; the ten largest clones hold under 30%. The V call is TRBV29-1, the J call TRBJ2-2; perhaps TRBD1 as D (6 bases). The sequenced material came from PBMCs or a T cell subset sorted from them (not recorded which). The TCR sequence derives from an adult woman who had mild COVID-19 (a few samples of this study predate the infection). Cell type and time point are not known. The CDR3 loop reads CSVELGALNTGELFF. In DNA, the CDR3 is TGCAGCGTTGAATTGGGGGCGCTGAACACCGGGGAGCTGTTTTTT.